Described below is a single T cell receptor (beta chain) sequence and its context. The data belong to a study of cytomegalovirus exposure and HLA in healthy donors. The length of the CDR3 is 14 residues. In germline, CDR1 is MNHNY, CDR2 SVGAGI (reference sequence). The V segment lost 7 bases and the J segment 9 bases; nucleotides outside the gene matches: 9. Profiling relied on immunoSEQ multiplex PCR, and the TCRdb table lists in-frame clones only, not all of them. The sample has roughly 77,000 clones, approximately 95% seen once. This TCR was sampled from a woman aged 18 to 35 in good health and CMV-seronegative. The chain employs TRBV6-6 and TRBJ2-1, with 10 bases identical to TRBD1. The material sequenced was PBMCs. CDR3 nucleotides: TGTGCCAGCATACTTAGGACAGGGGGGAGTGAGCAGTTCTTC. It specifies CASILRTGGSEQFF.